Below are 25 T cell receptor beta chains sequenced from a single sample in a study of cytomegalovirus exposure and HLA in healthy donors. PCR was performed using 60 Vbeta and 13 Jbeta primers. Sequencing used immunoSEQ multiplex PCR; TCRdb keeps in-frame clones, though not all of them. The table has more than 80,000 clones, approximately 80% seen once. The sequenced sample was PBMCs. These receptors all stem from a middle-aged woman in good health and CMV-seropositive.

This chain connects TRBV19 to TRBJ1-5, with 9 bases fitting TRBD1. The V segment lost 4 bases and the J segment 5 bases; nucleotides outside the gene matches: 9. This CDR3 has 16 residues. Germline V gene data show CDR1 as LNHDA and CDR2 as SQIVND (reference sequence). CDR3: CASSTDTGGGDQPQHF. The CDR3 region has the DNA TGTGCCAGTAGTACCGATACAGGGGGCGGAGATCAGCCCCAGCATTTT.

The genes are TRBV19 and TRBJ1-4, with D perhaps matching TRBD1 (6 bases). The CDR3 totals 16 residues. V lost 5 bases to trimming and J lost 5 bases, with 18 bases between them. From germline, CDR1 is LNHDA and CDR2 SQIVND (reference sequence). The CDR3 region has the DNA TGTGCCAGTAGTGCCTCTCCCGACAGGAGGAATGAAAAACTGTTTTTT. Encoded protein: CASSASPDRRNEKLFF.

This chain uses TRBV27 with TRBJ2-7, with TRBD2 identical over 9 bases. This CDR3 has 14 amino acids. Unmatched junction bases numbered 3, after V lost 3 bases and J lost 3 bases. Germline V CDR1 and CDR2: MNHEY, SMNVEV (reference sequence). The CDR3 nucleotides read TGTGCCAGCAGTTTCTTAGCGGGGGTCTACGAGCAGTACTTC. It codes for CASSFLAGVYEQYF.

V and J are TRBV5-1 and TRBJ2-2; 7 bases are a match to TRBD1. The germline gives CDR1 SGHRS, CDR2 YFSETQ. This CDR3 spans 15 amino acids. V lost 4 bases to trimming and J lost 4 bases; unmatched junction nucleotides: 7. The CDR3 nucleotides read TGCGCCAGCAGCCCCTGGGACAGACTCACCGGGGAGCTGTTTTTT. Its translation is CASSPWDRLTGELFF.

The chain joins TRBV19 to TRBJ1-3, with 9 nucleotides matching TRBD1. Trimming took 7 bases from V and 7 from J; bases not matched to a gene: 8. Germline lookup yields CDR1 LNHDA and CDR2 SQIVND (reference sequence). This CDR3 region has 14 residues. CDR3 protein: CASKRGQGINTIYF. CDR3 in DNA: TGTGCCAGTAAGCGTGGACAGGGGATCAACACCATATATTTT.

This clone came up a few times. This chain joins TRBV19 and TRBJ1-2; 8 nucleotides agree with TRBD1. J lost 4 bases, V lost 7 bases, and 2 bases had no gene match. Germline-derived CDR1 and CDR2 are LNHDA and SQIVND (reference sequence). The CDR3 loop spans 12 amino acids. The CDR3 nucleotides are TGTGCCAGTACGGGGACAGGCTATGGCTACACCTTC. It translates to CASTGTGYGYTF.

CDR3 bases: TGTGCAAGTCGCTTAGCGGGGGCCACGGGCAATCAGCCCCAGCATTTT. It translates to CASRLAGATGNQPQHF. The chain uses TRBV12-2 and TRBJ1-5; the table's D call, TRBD1, has no DNA check behind it. TRBV12-2 is annotated as a pseudogene. The CDR3 spans 16 residues.

The chain joins TRBV28 to TRBJ2-1; possibly TRBD1 for D (6 bases). Germline CDR1 MDHEN, CDR2 SYDVKM. The CDR3 loop spans 14 amino acids. V was pared by 7 bases and J by 2 bases, with 12 bases between. The CDR3 DNA is TGTGCCAGCAATGATCGGGACACCTACAATGAGCAGTTCTTC. As protein: CASNDRDTYNEQFF.

Of note for this clone: Different DNA sequences within this sample yield the same CDR3. The chain is built from TRBV27 and TRBJ2-1; TRBD2 agrees at 11 bases. The CDR3 runs to 22 residues. CDR1 and CDR2 from the germline V gene are MNHEY and SMNVEV (reference sequence). V was pared by 6 bases and J by 0 bases, with 22 bases of the junction left unmatched. The CDR3 DNA reads as TGTGCCAGCAGACAGACAGGCCGGGCTAGACTAGCGGGACAACCCTCCTACAATGAGCAGTTCTTC. Amino acid sequence: CASRQTGRARLAGQPSYNEQFF.

The V call is TRBV5-1, the J call TRBJ1-3, with a weak D call TRBD1 (5 bases). The germline V gene has CDR1 SGHRS and CDR2 YFSETQ. There are 15 residues in the CDR3. V was clipped by 4 bases and J by 1 base, with 12 bases between them. DNA of the CDR3: TGCGCCAGCAGCGTTGGGACTGCGTCTGGAAACACCATATATTTT. Its translation: CASSVGTASGNTIYF.

This chain joins TRBV5-4 and TRBJ1-2, with 7 positions matching TRBD1. V dropped 4 bases and J dropped 2; count of bases not matched to a gene: 11. CDR1 and CDR2 from the germline V gene are SGHNT and YYREEE (reference sequence). The CDR3 covers 16 residues. CDR3 nucleotide sequence: TGTGCCAGCAGCCGATATGATACAGGGGCGAACTATGGCTACACCTTC. Its protein is CASSRYDTGANYGYTF.

The chain's CDR3 is CASVGQGRSQPQHF. In DNA, the CDR3 is TGTGCCAGCGTCGGACAGGGTCGGAGTCAGCCCCAGCATTTT. The chain uses TRBV2 and TRBJ1-5; 8 bases are a match to TRBD1. The CDR3 is made up of 14 amino acids. The V segment lost 8 bases and the J segment 6 bases; nucleotides outside the gene matches: 9. Germline V gene data show CDR1 as SNHLY and CDR2 as FYNNEI.

The chain couples TRBV2 to TRBJ2-7; 9 positions agree with TRBD1. Germline values: CDR1 SNHLY, CDR2 FYNNEI. Germline trimming cut 5 bases from V and 4 bases from J; bases unmatched to any gene: 9. This CDR3 is built from 15 residues. For the CDR3, the DNA is TGTGCCAGCAGTACTCCGCCCGGGACAGGGTACGAGCAGTACTTC. Its protein is CASSTPPGTGYEQYF.

In its sample, this clone was seen a few times. The J gene is TRBJ2-3, the V gene TRBV9, with D perhaps TRBD2 (5 bases). Trimming shortened V by 1 base and J by 2 bases, and 8 bases separated the two germline ends. CDR3 length: 14 amino acids. Germline CDR1 and CDR2: SGDLS and YYNGEE. The chain's CDR3 is CASSVLGDTDTQYF. As DNA, the CDR3 is TGTGCCAGCAGCGTACTCGGGGACACAGATACGCAGTATTTT.

The rearrangement uses TRBV10-2 and TRBJ2-4; 9 bases align to TRBD2. The CDR3 length is 15 residues. Trimming at V came to 3 bases and at J to 5 bases, leaving 5 bases not matched to a gene. Germline V gene data show CDR1 as WSHSY and CDR2 as SAAADI. In nucleotides, the CDR3 is TGCGCCAGCAGTGAAGCGGGAGGTCCCCAAAACATTCAGTACTTC. Translating gives CASSEAGGPQNIQYF.

The chain carries TRBV6-1 and TRBJ1-3; D gene unclear. This CDR3 contains 10 residues. Trimming took off 9 bases at V and 5 bases at J, with 5 bases between the two ends. The germline V gene encodes CDR1 MNHNS and CDR2 SASEGT. CDR3: CARHRNTIYF. CDR3 bases: TGTGCCAGACATCGAAACACCATATATTTT.

The chain is built from TRBV14 and TRBJ2-1, with TRBD2 matching 8 bases. CDR1 and CDR2 from the germline V gene are SGHDN and FVKESK. V shed 3 bases and J 2 bases; nucleotides not matched to a gene: 9. There are 17 residues in the CDR3. CDR3 sequence: CASSQLMPAGAYNEQFF. CDR3 bases: TGTGCCAGCAGCCAGTTAATGCCAGCGGGAGCCTACAATGAGCAGTTCTTC.

V gene TRBV5-1 combines with J gene TRBJ2-5; TRBD2 matches at 9 bases. CDR1 and CDR2 (germline): SGHRS, YFSETQ. J lost 0 bases, V lost 1 base, and 1 base had no gene match. The CDR3 totals 15 residues. The CDR3: CASSLPSGNQETQYF. Here the CDR3 DNA reads TGCGCCAGCAGCTTGCCTAGCGGGAACCAAGAGACCCAGTACTTC.

The V gene is TRBV7-2, the J gene TRBJ2-2, with D perhaps matching TRBD2 (6 bases). From germline, CDR1 is SGHTA and CDR2 FQGNSA. The CDR3 has 16 residues. V lost 4 bases and J 5 bases, leaving 17 bases between the germline ends. DNA of the CDR3: TGTGCCAGCAGCTCCGAATCCGGGACTTTAACCGGGGAGCTGTTTTTT. The encoded protein is CASSSESGTLTGELFF. The full variable domain, with the rest looked up from reference TRBV7-2 and TRBJ2-2, is GAGVSQSPSNKVTEKGKDVELRCDPISGHTALYWYRQSLGQGLEFLIYFQGNSAPDKSGLPSDRFSAERTGGSVSTLTIQRTQQEDSAVYLCASSSESGTLTGELFFGEGSRLTVL.

The chain recombines TRBV2 with TRBJ1-2, with 7 nucleotides matching TRBD1. Losses at the gene ends were 8 bases for V and 7 bases for J; bases not matched to a gene: 7. This CDR3 is 12 amino acids long. Germline CDR1 SNHLY, CDR2 FYNNEI. CDR3 protein: CASRRTGGGYTF. As DNA, the CDR3 is TGTGCCAGCCGGAGGACAGGAGGTGGCTACACCTTC. Drawing the rest from reference TRBV2 and TRBJ1-2, the complete variable domain is EPEVTQTPSHQVTQMGQEVILRCVPISNHLYFYWYRQILGQKVEFLVSFYNNEISEKSEIFDDQFSVERPDGSNFTLKIRSTKLEDSAMYFCASRRTGGGYTFGSGTRLTVV.

V gene TRBV23-1 combines with J gene TRBJ2-3; D might be TRBD1 (5 bases). TRBV23-1 qualifies as an ORF whose function is uncertain. The V and J ends lost 4 bases and 2 bases respectively, with 10 bases between them. The CDR3 has 14 amino acids. This CDR3 is CASSRLGATDTQYF. CDR3 bases: TGCGCCAGCAGTCGGTTAGGGGCCACAGATACGCAGTATTTT.

V usage is TRBV5-8 and J usage is TRBJ2-1, with TRBD2 matching over 10 bases. Germline V gene lookup returns CDR1 SGHTS and CDR2 YDEGEE. The CDR3 sequence is 18 residues long. Trimming removed 3 bases from V and 3 bases from J; junction bases left unmatched: 12. DNA for the CDR3: TGTGCCAGCAGCTCCGTCGGGCTAGCGGGAGACCTCTACAATGAGCAGTTCTTC. Translated: CASSSVGLAGDLYNEQFF.

V is TRBV5-1 and J is TRBJ2-5; 9 positions agree with TRBD1. Germline V gene sequence: CDR1 SGHRS, CDR2 YFSETQ. The CDR3 contains 14 residues. V gave up 2 bases and J gave up 5 bases; unmatched junction bases: 4. The CDR3 region is CASSFTGGRETQYF. CDR3 nucleotides: TGCGCCAGCAGCTTTACAGGGGGCAGGGAGACCCAGTACTTC.

J is TRBJ1-3 and V is TRBV18, with D unclear. The CDR3 is made up of 15 amino acids. CDR1 and CDR2 (germline): KGHSH, LQKENI. Trimming pared 2 bases from V and 0 bases from J, leaving 8 bases between. The CDR3 reads CASSPDGVSGNTIYF. CDR3 in DNA: TGTGCCAGCTCACCAGACGGAGTCTCTGGAAACACCATATATTTT.

Only one count was recorded for this clone. The rearrangement uses TRBV6-6 and TRBJ2-5, with TRBD1 matching over 12 bases. There are 14 residues in the CDR3. Germline CDR1 reads MNHNY; CDR2 reads SVGAGI (reference sequence). J was trimmed by 11 bases and V by 2 bases; bases with no gene match: 6. CDR3 loop: CASSYQGQGAEQYF. The DNA for the CDR3 is TGTGCCAGCAGTTACCAGGGACAGGGGGCTGAGCAGTACTTC.